What follows is one T cell receptor (beta chain) and its context. The entry originates in a study of blood T cell repertoires in COVID-19. Study details: T cells, B-cell-depleted T cells, or PBMCs supplied cDNA or gDNA.

Data came from immunoSEQ multiplex PCR; TCRdb stores just in-frame clones and leaves some out. The sample records approximately 29,000 clones, roughly 85% being singletons. The CDR3 contains 15 residues. The V and J ends lost 0 bases and 4 bases respectively, with 13 bases between them. Germline loops: CDR1 SGHNT, CDR2 YYREEE (reference sequence). This clonotype was obtained from a woman aged 60-70 years with active COVID-19. The specimen was peripheral blood. V usage is TRBV5-4 and J usage is TRBJ1-1; D possibly corresponds to TRBD1 (6 bases). CDR3 sequence reads: CASSLGSGGGTEAFF. CDR3 nucleotides: TGTGCCAGCAGCTTGGGTAGCGGGGGCGGCACTGAAGCTTTCTTT. Filled out from reference TRBV5-4 and TRBJ1-1, the complete variable domain reads ETGVTQSPTHLIKTRGQQVTLRCSSQSGHNTVSWYQQALGQGPQFIFQYYREEENGRGNFPPRFSGLQFPNYSSELNVNALELDDSALYLCASSLGSGGGTEAFFGQGTRLTVV.